Below, 12 T cell receptor beta chains from the same sample are listed, as sequenced in a study of cytomegalovirus exposure and HLA in healthy donors. PCR involved 60 Vbeta and 13 Jbeta primers. This table comes from immunoSEQ multiplex PCR, and its TCRdb copy is limited to in-frame clones, with some not included. Here the sample spans about 210,000 clones, about four fifths being singletons. Material for sequencing was PBMCs. Receptor source: a woman aged 50 to 60 in good health and CMV-seropositive.

The gene calls are TRBV6-6 and TRBJ1-2, with TRBD1 as a possible D gene (6 bases). The CDR3 runs to 13 residues. V shed 6 bases and J shed 2 bases, with 10 bases lying between them. In germline, CDR1 is MNHNY, CDR2 SVGAGI (reference sequence). The CDR3 protein is CASSLGQNYGYTF. Written as DNA, the CDR3 is TGTGCCAGCAGCCTAGGACAGAACTATGGCTACACCTTC.

This clone turned up a few times. The chain is built from TRBV6-6 and TRBJ1-1; D is unclear. The CDR3 runs to 14 residues. Germline values: CDR1 MNHNY, CDR2 SVGAGI (reference sequence). V was pared by 0 bases and J by 2 bases, with 7 bases between. CDR3 DNA sequence: TGTGCCAGCAGTTACTCGGGAGATAACACTGAAGCTTTCTTT. Translating it yields CASSYSGDNTEAFF.

This clone has just a few counts. Other DNA sequences in the sample encode the same CDR3. The chain carries TRBV19 and TRBJ1-1; D is ambiguous. Germline V gives CDR1 LNHDA, CDR2 SQIVND (reference sequence). Trimming removed 6 bases at V and 5 bases at J, with 10 bases between. The CDR3 length is 12 residues. The chain's CDR3 is CASRSGNTEAFF. The CDR3 bases are TGTGCCAGTAGGAGCGGAAATACTGAAGCTTTCTTT.

This clone was observed a handful of times. The rearrangement uses TRBV14 and TRBJ1-2, with D tentatively TRBD1 (5 bases). CDR3 length equals 17 residues. V gave up 0 bases and J gave up 4 bases, with 18 bases separating them. In germline, CDR1 is SGHDN, CDR2 FVKESK. The CDR3 region is CASSQDGRGTGPYGYTF. CDR3 DNA sequence: TGTGCCAGCAGCCAAGATGGCCGGGGGACCGGGCCCTATGGCTACACCTTC.

This rearrangement joins TRBV9 to TRBJ2-5; D uncertain. This CDR3 spans 15 amino acids. Trimming left V 3 bases short and J 5 bases short, with 17 bases between. CDR1 is SGDLS, CDR2 YYNGEE, per germline. Here the CDR3 DNA reads TGTGCCAGCAGCGAAACAGTGGGTGGGTATGAGACCCAGTACTTC. Its translation is CASSETVGGYETQYF.

This chain joins TRBV5-1 and TRBJ1-4, with 7 bases lining up with TRBD1. CDR3 length: 16 amino acids. V shed 3 bases, J shed 0 bases, and the junction held 5 bases outside the gene matches. Germline V gives CDR1 SGHRS, CDR2 YFSETQ. DNA for the CDR3: TGCGCCAGCAGCTCAACGGGACAGACAACTAATGAAAAACTGTTTTTT. Translation gives CASSSTGQTTNEKLFF.

The chain is built from TRBV9 and TRBJ2-3; TRBD2 agrees at 12 bases. Germline CDR1 is SGDLS and CDR2 is YYNGEE. CDR3 length: 17 residues. Unmatched junction bases numbered 10, after V lost 4 bases and J lost 4 bases. For the CDR3, the DNA is TGTGCCAGCAGCACCCTGCCGGCTAGCGGGGGGGCAGATACGCAGTATTTT. The encoded protein is CASSTLPASGGADTQYF.

The chain employs TRBV5-1 and TRBJ2-1; a weak D match, TRBD1 (6 bases). The CDR3 is 12 amino acids. Trimming removed 5 bases from V and 6 bases from J, with 9 bases in between. CDR1 and CDR2 (germline): SGHRS, YFSETQ. CDR3 nucleotides: TGCGCCAGCAGGGGGGCGGGCAATGAGCAGTTCTTC. Translating gives CASRGAGNEQFF.

The V and J genes are TRBV28 and TRBJ1-6, with D perhaps TRBD1 (6 bases). V was cut by 2 bases and J by 9 bases, with 14 bases left in between. Germline CDR1 and CDR2: MDHEN and SYDVKM. This CDR3 contains 15 residues. In DNA, the CDR3 is TGTGCCAGCAGTTTAAAGTCCTGGGGGCCTTCACCCCTCCACTTT. Its protein product is CASSLKSWGPSPLHF.

V and J are TRBV27 and TRBJ2-2, with D perhaps TRBD2 (6 bases). Germline lookup yields CDR1 MNHEY and CDR2 SMNVEV (reference sequence). Trimming stripped 5 bases from V and 2 bases from J, with 12 bases between. This CDR3 is 15 amino acids long. CDR3: CASSRDSPNTGELFF. The CDR3 bases are TGTGCCAGCAGTCGGGACTCCCCAAACACCGGGGAGCTGTTTTTT.

The rearrangement joins TRBV10-1 to TRBJ2-5; the D gene is possibly TRBD1 (5 bases). The germline gives CDR1 WNHNN, CDR2 SYGVQD (reference sequence). The CDR3 extends over 15 amino acids. V lost 5 bases, J lost 1 base, and 14 bases lay in between. In DNA form, the CDR3 reads TGCGCCAGCAGTCCTAGGCAGGGTCCCCAAGAGACCCAGTACTTC. This codes for CASSPRQGPQETQYF.

As to this clone: At the DNA level, this CDR3 is encoded by other sequences in the same sample as well. The chain is built from TRBV28 and TRBJ1-2; no definite D call. This CDR3 comprises 12 residues. V was shortened by 5 bases and J by 0 bases, with 4 bases between the two germline ends. Germline V lookup: CDR1 MDHEN, CDR2 SYDVKM. CDR3 loop: CASSLSNYGYTF. CDR3 bases: TGTGCCAGCAGTCTCTCTAACTATGGCTACACCTTC.